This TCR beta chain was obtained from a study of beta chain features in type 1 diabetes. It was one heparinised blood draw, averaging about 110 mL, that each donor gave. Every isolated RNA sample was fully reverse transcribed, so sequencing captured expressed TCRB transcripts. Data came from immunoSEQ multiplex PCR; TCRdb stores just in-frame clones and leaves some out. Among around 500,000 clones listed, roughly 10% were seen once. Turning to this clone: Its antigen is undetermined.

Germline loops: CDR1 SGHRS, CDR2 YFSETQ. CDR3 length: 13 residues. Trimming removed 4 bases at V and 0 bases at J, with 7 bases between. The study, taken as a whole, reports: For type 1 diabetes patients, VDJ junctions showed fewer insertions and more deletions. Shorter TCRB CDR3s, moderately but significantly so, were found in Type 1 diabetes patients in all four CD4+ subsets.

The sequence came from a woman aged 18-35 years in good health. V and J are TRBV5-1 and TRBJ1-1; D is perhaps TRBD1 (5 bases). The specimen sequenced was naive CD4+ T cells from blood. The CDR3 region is CASSLGLNTEAFF. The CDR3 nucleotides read TGCGCCAGCAGCCTGGGACTGAACACTGAAGCTTTCTTT.